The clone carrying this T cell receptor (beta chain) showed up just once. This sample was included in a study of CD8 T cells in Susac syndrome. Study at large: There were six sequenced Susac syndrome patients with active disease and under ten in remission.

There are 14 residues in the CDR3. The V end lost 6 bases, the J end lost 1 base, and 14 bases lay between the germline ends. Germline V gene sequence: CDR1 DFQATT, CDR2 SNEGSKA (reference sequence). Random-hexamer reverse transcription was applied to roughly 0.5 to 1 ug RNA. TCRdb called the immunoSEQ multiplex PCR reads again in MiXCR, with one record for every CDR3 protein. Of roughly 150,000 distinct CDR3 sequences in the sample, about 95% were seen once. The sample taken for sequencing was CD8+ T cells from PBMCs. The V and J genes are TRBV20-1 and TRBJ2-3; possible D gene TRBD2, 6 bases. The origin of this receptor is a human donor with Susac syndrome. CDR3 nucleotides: TGCAGTGCGATATCGGGAGTTGGCACAGATACGCAGTATTTT. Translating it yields CSAISGVGTDTQYF.